This T cell receptor (beta chain) was sequenced in a study of vaccination and CD4 T cells after COVID-19. Cultured CD4+ T cell DNA underwent sequencing with the Oncomine TCR Beta short-read assay. TCRdb fed the PCR reads into MiXCR, producing one record per CDR3 protein. The sample consists of thousands of distinct CDR3 sequences, 35% to 40% of them appearing once. CDR1 is MGHDK, CDR2 SYGVNS, per germline. V lost 5 bases and J 3 bases, leaving 17 bases between the germline ends. CDR3 size: 15 residues. For this clonotype: The antigen is unknown.

Regarding treatment: roughly 10-day PBMC culture with coronavirus spike peptide pools or control peptides (ViraFEST assay). Investigators obtained the unexposed donor's CD4+ T cells before the COVID-19 pandemic (2011-2018). The chain carries TRBV25-1 and TRBJ2-7; D could derive from TRBD1 or TRBD2 (6 bases each). This sequence was found in a human donor in good health. Sequencing used CD4+ T cells from blood, cultured in vitro. The CDR3 loop is CASSSLSGGFYEQYF. DNA for the CDR3: TGTGCCAGCAGTTCGCTATCCGGGGGCTTCTACGAGCAGTACTTC.